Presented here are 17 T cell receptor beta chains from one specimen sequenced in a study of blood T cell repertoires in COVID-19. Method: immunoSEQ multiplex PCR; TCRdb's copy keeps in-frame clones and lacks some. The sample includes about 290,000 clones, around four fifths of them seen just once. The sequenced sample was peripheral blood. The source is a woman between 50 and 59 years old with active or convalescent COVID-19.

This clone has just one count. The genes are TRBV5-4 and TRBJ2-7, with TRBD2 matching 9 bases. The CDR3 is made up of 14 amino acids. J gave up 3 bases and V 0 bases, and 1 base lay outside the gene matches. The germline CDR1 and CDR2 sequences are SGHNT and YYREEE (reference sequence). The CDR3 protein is CASSLGGRVYEQYF. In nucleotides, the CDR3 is TGTGCCAGCAGCTTGGGCGGGAGGGTCTACGAGCAGTACTTC.

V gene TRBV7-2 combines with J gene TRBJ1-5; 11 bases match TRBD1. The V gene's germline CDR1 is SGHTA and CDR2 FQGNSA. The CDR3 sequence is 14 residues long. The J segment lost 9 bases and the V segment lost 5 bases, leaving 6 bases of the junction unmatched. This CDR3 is CASSLGQGDRPQHF. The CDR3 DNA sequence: TGTGCCAGCAGCCTGGGACAGGGGGATCGGCCCCAGCATTTT.

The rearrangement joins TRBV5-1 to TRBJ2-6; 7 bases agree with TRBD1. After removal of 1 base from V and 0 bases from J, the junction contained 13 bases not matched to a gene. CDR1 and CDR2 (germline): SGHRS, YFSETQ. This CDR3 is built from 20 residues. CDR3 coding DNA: TGCGCCAGCAGCTTGTGGTCTTCGAGACAGGGTACCTCTGGGGCCAACGTCCTGACTTTC. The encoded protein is CASSLWSSRQGTSGANVLTF.

This chain's CDR3 is CASSYRDRNSPLHF. The CDR3 DNA follows: TGTGCCAGCAGTTACCGGGACAGAAATTCACCCCTCCACTTT. The gene calls are TRBV27 and TRBJ1-6; 7 bases are a match to TRBD1. J gave up 7 bases and V 4 bases, and 4 bases lay outside the gene matches. This CDR3 has 14 residues. Germline CDR1 is MNHEY and CDR2 is SMNVEV (reference sequence).

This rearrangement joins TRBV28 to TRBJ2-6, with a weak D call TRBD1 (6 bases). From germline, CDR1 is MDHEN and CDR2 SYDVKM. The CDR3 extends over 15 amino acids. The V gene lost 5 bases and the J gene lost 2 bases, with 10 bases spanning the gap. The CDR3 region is CASSPRDTGANVLTF. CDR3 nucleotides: TGTGCCAGCAGTCCCCGGGACACTGGGGCCAACGTCCTGACTTTC.

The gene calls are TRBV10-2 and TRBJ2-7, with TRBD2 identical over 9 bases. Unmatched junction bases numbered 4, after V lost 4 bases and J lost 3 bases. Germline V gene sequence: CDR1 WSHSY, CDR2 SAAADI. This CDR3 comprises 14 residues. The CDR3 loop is CASSALAGYYEQYF. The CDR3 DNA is TGCGCCAGCAGTGCACTAGCGGGCTACTACGAGCAGTACTTC.

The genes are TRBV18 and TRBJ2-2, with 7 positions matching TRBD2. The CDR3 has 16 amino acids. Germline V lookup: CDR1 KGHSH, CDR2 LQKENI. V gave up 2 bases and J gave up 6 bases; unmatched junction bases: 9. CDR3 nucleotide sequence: TGTGCCAGCTCACCAGGCGGCGGGAGAACCGCCGGGGAGCTGTTTTTT. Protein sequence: CASSPGGGRTAGELFF.

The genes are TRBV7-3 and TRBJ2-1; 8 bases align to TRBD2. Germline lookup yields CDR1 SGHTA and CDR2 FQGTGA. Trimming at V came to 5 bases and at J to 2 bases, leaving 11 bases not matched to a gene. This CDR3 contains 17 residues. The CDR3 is CASSTRPGLVPYNEQFF. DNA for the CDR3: TGTGCCAGCAGCACCCGCCCGGGACTAGTCCCCTACAATGAGCAGTTCTTC. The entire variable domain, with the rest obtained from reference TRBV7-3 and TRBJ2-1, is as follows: GAGVSQTPSNKVTEKGKYVELRCDPISGHTALYWYRQSLGQGPEFLIYFQGTGAADDSGLPNDRFFAVRPEGSVSTLKIQRTERGDSAVYLCASSTRPGLVPYNEQFFGPGTRLTVL.

CDR3 amino acids: CSASSLAGSYNEQFF. For the CDR3, the DNA is TGCAGTGCTAGTAGCCTAGCGGGCTCCTACAATGAGCAGTTCTTC. The chain employs TRBV20-1 and TRBJ2-1; TRBD2 matches at 8 bases. V shed 3 bases, J shed 0 bases, and the junction held 4 bases outside the gene matches. Looked up from germline, CDR1 is DFQATT and CDR2 is SNEGSKA (reference sequence). The CDR3 totals 15 residues.

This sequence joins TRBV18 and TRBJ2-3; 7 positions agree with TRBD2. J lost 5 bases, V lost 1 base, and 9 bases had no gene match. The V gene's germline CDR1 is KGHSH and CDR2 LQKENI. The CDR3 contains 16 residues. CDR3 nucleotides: TGTGCCAGCTCACCACGGTCCGCGGGAGTAGGAGATACGCAGTATTTT. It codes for CASSPRSAGVGDTQYF. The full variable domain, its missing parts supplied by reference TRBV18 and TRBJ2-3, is NAGVMQNPRHLVRRRGQEARLRCSPMKGHSHVYWYRQLPEEGLKFMVYLQKENIIDESGMPKERFSAEFPKEGPSILRIQQVVRGDSAAYFCASSPRSAGVGDTQYFGPGTRLTVL.

Written as DNA, the CDR3 is TGTGCCAGCAGCTTAGCACCCGGACTAGCAGGGGACGAGCAGTACTTC. It encodes CASSLAPGLAGDEQYF. The rearrangement links TRBV7-6 to TRBJ2-7; 8 positions match TRBD2. Per germline, CDR1 SGHVS and CDR2 FNYEAQ. J lost 5 bases, V lost 0 bases, and 9 bases had no gene match. The CDR3 sequence is 16 residues long.

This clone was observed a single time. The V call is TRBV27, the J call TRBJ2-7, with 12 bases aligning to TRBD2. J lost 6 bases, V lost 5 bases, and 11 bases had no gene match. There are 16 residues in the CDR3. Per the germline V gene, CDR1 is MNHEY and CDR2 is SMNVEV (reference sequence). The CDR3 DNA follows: TGTGCCAGCAGTAGGTCACTAGCGGGAGGCCTGGGCGAGCAGTACTTC. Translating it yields CASSRSLAGGLGEQYF.

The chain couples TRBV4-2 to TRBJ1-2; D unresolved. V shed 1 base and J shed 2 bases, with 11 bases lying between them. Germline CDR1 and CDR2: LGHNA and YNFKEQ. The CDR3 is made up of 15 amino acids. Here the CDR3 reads CASSQVSTENYGYTF. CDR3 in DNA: TGTGCCAGCAGCCAAGTATCTACAGAGAACTATGGCTACACCTTC.

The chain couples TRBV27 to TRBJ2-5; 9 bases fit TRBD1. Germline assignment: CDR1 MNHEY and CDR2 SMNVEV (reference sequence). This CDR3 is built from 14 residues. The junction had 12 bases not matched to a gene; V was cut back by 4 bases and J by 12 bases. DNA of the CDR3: TGTGCCAGCAGTTCAAGAAACAGGGGGCAGGCAGAGTACTTC. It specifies CASSSRNRGQAEYF.

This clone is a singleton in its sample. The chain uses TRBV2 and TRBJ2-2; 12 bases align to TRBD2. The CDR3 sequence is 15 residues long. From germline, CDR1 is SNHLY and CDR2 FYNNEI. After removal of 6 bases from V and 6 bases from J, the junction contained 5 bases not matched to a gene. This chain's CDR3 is CASSRLAGESGELFF. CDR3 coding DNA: TGTGCCAGCAGCAGACTAGCGGGAGAATCCGGGGAGCTGTTTTTT.

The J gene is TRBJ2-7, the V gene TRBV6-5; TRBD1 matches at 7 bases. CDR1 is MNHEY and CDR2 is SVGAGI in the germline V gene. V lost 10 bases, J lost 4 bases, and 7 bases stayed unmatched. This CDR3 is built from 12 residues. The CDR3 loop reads CATPRQGYEQYF. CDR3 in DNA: TGTGCCACGCCCAGACAGGGATACGAGCAGTACTTC.

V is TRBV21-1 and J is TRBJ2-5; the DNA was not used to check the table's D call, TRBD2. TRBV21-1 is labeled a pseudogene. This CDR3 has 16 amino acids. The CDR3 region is CASSKLGTSGRETQYF. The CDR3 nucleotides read TGTGCCAGCAGCAAACTTGGGACTAGCGGGAGGGAGACCCAGTACTTC.